A selection of T cell receptor beta chains follows, all from one sample in a study of cytomegalovirus exposure and HLA in healthy donors. Profiled with immunoSEQ multiplex PCR; TCRdb holds only in-frame clones, not every one. The data show more than 85,000 clones, roughly 15% seen once. Sequencing was performed on PBMCs. The receptors were gathered from a female donor in good health and CMV-seronegative. The CDR3 runs from the conserved cysteine through the conserved F or W. Fields, in order: J gene, D gene, V gene, clone size, CDR3 protein, CDR3 DNA. D genes are given only for firm matches. The size entry is marked missing in some rows and otherwise reads once, few, many or a size class.

TRBJ1-2 - TRBV7-9 - CASSLDFSRNYGYTF TGTGCCAGCAGCTTAGATTTTAGTCGTAACTATGGCTACACCTTC
TRBJ2-5 - TRBV2 few CASVLGGETQYF TGTGCCAGCGTCTTAGGGGGAGAGACCCAGTACTTC
TRBJ2-7 TRBD2 TRBV6-5 - CASSYQRGSYEQYF TGTGCCAGCAGTTACCAGCGGGGATCCTACGAGCAGTACTTC
TRBJ2-1 - TRBV7-9 few CASSLDVNNEQFF TGTGCCAGCAGCTTAGATGTAAACAATGAGCAGTTCTTC
TRBJ2-3 TRBD2 TRBV9 - CASSVGTSGITDTQYF TGTGCCAGCAGCGTAGGGACTAGCGGGATCACAGATACGCAGTATTTT
TRBJ2-1 TRBD2 TRBV19 few CASSIPEGLAGGFYNEQFF TGTGCCAGTAGTATACCCGAGGGACTAGCGGGAGGGTTTTACAATGAGCAGTTCTTC
TRBJ1-5 - TRBV30 - CAWSVRRGSNQPQHF TGTGCCTGGAGTGTACGCAGGGGAAGTAACCAGCCCCAGCATTTT
TRBJ2-1 TRBD2 TRBV5-4 - CASSPSLGGTSGTNEQFF TGTGCCAGCAGCCCGAGCTTGGGGGGGACTAGCGGGACCAATGAGCAGTTCTTC
TRBJ1-2 - TRBV19 - CASSIATAYGYTF TGTGCCAGTAGTATAGCTACAGCCTATGGCTACACCTTC
TRBJ2-2 TRBD2 TRBV6-1 - CASRAGATNTGELFF TGTGCCAGCAGAGCGGGGGCCACGAACACCGGGGAGCTGTTTTTT
TRBJ2-2 TRBD2 TRBV18 few CASSPLADTGELFF TGTGCCAGCTCGCCTCTAGCGGACACCGGGGAGCTGTTTTTT
TRBJ2-1 - TRBV7-2 - CASSLGEVIEQFF TGTGCCAGCAGCTTAGGTGAGGTCATCGAGCAGTTCTTC
TRBJ2-7 TRBD1 TRBV4-3 few CASSQNRGNHEQYF TGCGCCAGCAGCCAAAACAGGGGTAACCACGAGCAGTACTTC
TRBJ1-4 TRBD1 TRBV19 few CASSIGGQPRAKLFF TGTGCCAGTAGTATAGGGGGACAGCCGCGAGCAAAACTGTTTTTT
TRBJ2-7 - TRBV2 - CASRELSYEQYF TGTGCCAGCAGAGAATTGAGCTACGAGCAGTACTTC
TRBJ1-2 - TRBV7-9 - CASRPPGPGGYTF TGTGCCAGCAGGCCTCCGGGCCCAGGGGGCTACACCTTC
TRBJ2-7 TRBD2 TRBV7-2 - CASSLVFGLAGGEQYF TGTGCCAGCAGCTTAGTTTTCGGACTAGCGGGAGGCGAGCAGTACTTC
TRBJ2-7 TRBD2 TRBV5-1 few CASSLAGGPSYEQYF TGCGCCAGCAGCCTGGCGGGGGGGCCTAGCTACGAGCAGTACTTC
TRBJ1-2 - TRBV19 - CASTGTGGYGYTF TGTGCCAGTACCGGGACCGGGGGATATGGCTACACCTTC
TRBJ2-7 TRBD2 TRBV27 few CASSSNTPGLAGGPPYEQYF TGTGCCAGCAGTTCAAACACACCGGGACTAGCGGGAGGCCCCCCCTACGAGCAGTACTTC
TRBJ2-7 - TRBV18 - CASSTRESYEQYF TGTGCCAGCTCAACGAGGGAGTCCTACGAGCAGTACTTC
TRBJ1-4 TRBD1 TRBV18 - CASSPNAGTDNEKLFF TGTGCCAGCTCACCAAACGCCGGGACAGATAATGAAAAACTGTTTTTT
TRBJ2-5 TRBD2 TRBV5-4 few CASSLGLLADWEETQYF TGTGCCAGCAGCTTGGGGCTACTAGCGGACTGGGAAGAGACCCAGTACTTC
TRBJ1-5 - TRBV4-3 - CASSQTGNQPQHF TGCGCCAGCAGCCAGACAGGAAATCAGCCCCAGCATTTT
TRBJ1-5 - TRBV27 few CASSLQGEVQPQHF TGTGCCAGCAGTCTCCAGGGCGAGGTTCAGCCCCAGCATTTT
TRBJ2-1 - TRBV2 few CAAGAETYNEQFF TGTGCCGCTGGAGCGGAAACTTACAATGAGCAGTTCTTC
TRBJ2-1 TRBD1 TRBV14 - CASSHVWLGDRAKNEQFF TGTGCCAGCAGCCATGTTTGGTTGGGGGACAGGGCCAAAAATGAGCAGTTCTTC
TRBJ2-7 TRBD1 TRBV19 few CASSLGQGSYEQYF TGTGCCAGTAGCCTAGGACAGGGGTCATACGAGCAGTACTTC
TRBJ2-5 - TRBV7-9 - CASSRLMGSQETQYF TGTGCCAGCAGCAGACTGATGGGTAGTCAAGAGACCCAGTACTTC
TRBJ2-2 - TRBV5-1 few CASSPSGTGELFF TGCGCCAGCAGCCCCTCGGGGACCGGGGAGCTGTTTTTT
TRBJ2-1 - TRBV29-1 - CSVAGVYNEQFF TGCAGCGTTGCAGGGGTTTACAATGAGCAGTTCTTC
TRBJ1-1 - TRBV5-4 - CASSSSSDTEAFF TGTGCCAGCAGCTCGTCCAGTGACACTGAAGCTTTCTTT
TRBJ2-3 TRBD2 TRBV5-6 - CASSLASGPITDTQYF TGTGCCAGCAGCTTGGCTAGCGGGCCGATCACAGATACGCAGTATTTT
TRBJ2-7 - TRBV7-8 - CASSSGLSYEQYF TGTGCCAGCAGCTCGGGACTCTCCTACGAGCAGTACTTC
TRBJ2-1 TRBD2 TRBV7-9 few CASSLGTSYNEQFF TGTGCCAGCAGCTTAGGGACTAGCTACAATGAGCAGTTCTTC
TRBJ2-7 TRBD1 TRBV5-6 few CASSPTGTYEPYF TGTGCCAGCAGCCCGACAGGGACCTACGAGCCGTACTTC
TRBJ1-1 - TRBV27 few CASRPFGGTEAFF TGTGCCAGCAGACCTTTCGGAGGGACTGAAGCTTTCTTT
TRBJ2-7 TRBD1 TRBV9 - CASSSQGQGIYEQYF TGTGCCAGCAGCTCCCAGGGACAGGGCATCTACGAGCAGTACTTC
TRBJ2-7 - TRBV12-2 - CASRLAHGRGYEQYF TGTGCAAGTCGCTTAGCGCATGGCAGGGGTTACGAGCAGTACTTC
TRBJ1-5 - TRBV21-1 few CASSKDGVWDRCVHQPQHF TGTGCCAGCAGCAAAGATGGAGTCTGGGACAGGTGTGTTCATCAGCCCCAGCATTTT